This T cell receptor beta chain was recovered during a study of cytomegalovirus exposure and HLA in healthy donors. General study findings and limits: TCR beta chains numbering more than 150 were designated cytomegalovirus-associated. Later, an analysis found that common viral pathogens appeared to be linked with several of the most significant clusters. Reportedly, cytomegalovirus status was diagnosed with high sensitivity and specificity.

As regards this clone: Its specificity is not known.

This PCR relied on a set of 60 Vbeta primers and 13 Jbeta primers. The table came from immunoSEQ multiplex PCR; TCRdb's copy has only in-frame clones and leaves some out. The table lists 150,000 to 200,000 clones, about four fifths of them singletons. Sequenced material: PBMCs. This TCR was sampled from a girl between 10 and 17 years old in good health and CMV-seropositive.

The CDR3 region is CASSLVGSGSQYF. In nucleotides, the CDR3 is TGTGCCAGCAGCTTGGTCGGTAGCGGGAGTCAGTACTTC. The rearrangement links TRBV5-5 to TRBJ2-7; 9 bases map to TRBD2. Germline V gene sequence: CDR1 SGHKS, CDR2 YYEKEE (reference sequence). V was clipped by 0 bases and J by 10 bases; unmatched bases: 5. The CDR3 consists of 13 residues.